This TCR beta chain emerged from a study of blood T cell repertoires in COVID-19. The CDR3 sequence is 13 residues long. V shed 2 bases and J shed 1 base, with 8 bases lying between them. From germline, CDR1 is GTSNPN and CDR2 SVGIG (reference sequence). Only in-frame clones appear in the TCRdb table, and some are missing; sequencing was by immunoSEQ multiplex PCR. The table includes around 73,000 clones, 82% detected once. V and J are TRBV30 and TRBJ1-2; no clear D gene. The sequenced sample was peripheral blood. This receptor was identified in a woman aged 60 to 75 with acute or convalescent COVID-19. The CDR3 nucleotides are TGTGCCTGGAGTCTCGGCGGTAACTATGGCTACACCTTC. Translation gives CAWSLGGNYGYTF.